This T cell receptor beta chain was found in a study of OX40 agonist ivuxolimab in advanced cancers. Profiling relied on immunoSEQ multiplex PCR, and the TCRdb table lists in-frame clones only, not all of them. Of roughly 40,000 clones in the sample, 75% to 90% were seen once. CDR1 and CDR2 from the germline V gene are SGDLS and YYNGEE. V lost 3 bases and J 7 bases, leaving 20 bases between the germline ends. The CDR3 is made up of 16 amino acids. This receptor was taken from an adult with an advanced solid tumor such as melanoma, head and neck, liver or kidney cancer. The chain recombines TRBV9 with TRBJ2-1; the D gene is possibly TRBD2 (7 bases). The material was CD4+ or CD8+ T cells sorted from blood, obtained in a trial of the OX40 agonist ivuxolimab. CDR3 coding DNA: TGTGCCAGCAGCGCGGGTTCAAAGGGGGGGCAAAATGAGCAGTTCTTC. Protein sequence: CASSAGSKGGQNEQFF.